The entry below describes one T cell receptor (beta chain). The sample belongs to a study of shared clonotypes between healthy human individuals. Study at large: Per donor, CD8 memory used one plate, CD8 naive used two, CD4 memory used three and CD4 naive used three.

Here immunoSEQ multiplex PCR was the method, and the copy in TCRdb shows in-frame clones only, minus some. The sample contains roughly 1.5 million clones, 98% of which appear only once. The CDR3 has 16 amino acids. The V end lost 4 bases, the J end lost 6 bases, and 19 bases lay between the germline ends. The germline V gene has CDR1 SGDLS and CDR2 YYNGEE. A CD45RA+ naive subset and a CD45RA-negative memory subset were split from CD4+ cells. This clonotype was sampled from a man in his thirties or forties in good health. The sample comprised naive CD4+ T cells sorted from blood. Noted subset: CD45RA+ positively selected. The rearrangement links TRBV9 to TRBJ2-2; D tentatively fits TRBD1 or TRBD2 (6 bases each). In DNA form, the CDR3 reads TGTGCCAGCAGCATTCAAACAGGGAGGATCGCCGGGGAGCTGTTTTTT. This codes for CASSIQTGRIAGELFF.